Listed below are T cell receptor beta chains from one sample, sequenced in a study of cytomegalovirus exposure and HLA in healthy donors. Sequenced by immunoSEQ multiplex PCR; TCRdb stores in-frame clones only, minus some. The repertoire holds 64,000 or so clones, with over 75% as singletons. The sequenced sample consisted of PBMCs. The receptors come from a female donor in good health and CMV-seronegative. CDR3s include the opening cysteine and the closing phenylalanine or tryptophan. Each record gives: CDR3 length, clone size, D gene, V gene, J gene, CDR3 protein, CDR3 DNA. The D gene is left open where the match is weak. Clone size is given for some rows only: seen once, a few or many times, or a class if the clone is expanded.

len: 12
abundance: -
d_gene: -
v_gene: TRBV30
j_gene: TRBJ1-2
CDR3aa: CASSVEGFGYTF
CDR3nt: TGTGCCTCCTCGGTTGAGGGTTTTGGCTACACCTTC

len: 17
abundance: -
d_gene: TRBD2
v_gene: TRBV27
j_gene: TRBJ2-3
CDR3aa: CASSSTSGYAHSVTQYF
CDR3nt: TGTGCCAGCAGTTCGACTAGCGGGTATGCCCACAGCGTTACGCAGTATTTT

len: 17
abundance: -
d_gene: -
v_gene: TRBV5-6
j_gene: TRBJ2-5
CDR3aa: CASSLGPTAGGQETQYF
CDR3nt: TGTGCCAGCAGCTTGGGTCCCACAGCTGGGGGGCAAGAGACCCAGTACTTC

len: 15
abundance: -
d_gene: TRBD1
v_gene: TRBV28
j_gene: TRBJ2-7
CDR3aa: CASSSTGQSLYEQYF
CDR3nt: TGTGCCAGCAGTTCAACGGGACAGAGCCTCTACGAGCAGTACTTC

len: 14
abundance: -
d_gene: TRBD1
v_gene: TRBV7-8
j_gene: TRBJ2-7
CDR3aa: CASSVGQGAYEQYF
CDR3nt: TGTGCCAGCAGCGTCGGACAGGGGGCCTACGAGCAGTACTTC

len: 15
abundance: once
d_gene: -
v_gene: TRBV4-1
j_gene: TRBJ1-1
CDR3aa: CASSQVIFRDTEAFF
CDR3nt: TGCGCCAGCAGCCAAGTAATTTTCAGGGACACTGAAGCTTTCTTT

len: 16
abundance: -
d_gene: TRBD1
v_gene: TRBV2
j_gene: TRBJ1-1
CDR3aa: CAGRARTGGPNTEAFF
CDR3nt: TGTGCCGGCCGGGCGAGGACAGGGGGCCCGAACACTGAAGCTTTCTTT

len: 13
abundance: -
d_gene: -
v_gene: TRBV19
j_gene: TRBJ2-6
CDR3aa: CASRGTGANVLTF
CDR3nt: TGTGCCAGCCGGGGAACTGGGGCCAACGTCCTGACTTTC

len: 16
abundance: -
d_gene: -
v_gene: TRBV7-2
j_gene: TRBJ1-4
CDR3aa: CASSLEMGGANEKLFF
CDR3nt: TGTGCCAGCAGCTTAGAGATGGGAGGAGCTAATGAAAAACTGTTTTTT

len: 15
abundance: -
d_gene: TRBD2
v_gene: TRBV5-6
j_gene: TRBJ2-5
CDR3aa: CASSLRRGGQETQYF
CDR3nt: TGTGCCAGCAGCTTGAGGCGGGGGGGCCAAGAGACCCAGTACTTC

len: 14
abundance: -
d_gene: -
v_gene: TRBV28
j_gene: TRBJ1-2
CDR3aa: CASSSTFGAGGYTF
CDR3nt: TGTGCCAGCAGTTCGACTTTTGGGGCCGGGGGCTACACCTTC

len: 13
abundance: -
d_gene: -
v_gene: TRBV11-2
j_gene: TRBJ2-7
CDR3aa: CASSLGYRSEQYF
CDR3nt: TGTGCCAGCAGCTTGGGCTATCGGTCCGAGCAGTACTTC

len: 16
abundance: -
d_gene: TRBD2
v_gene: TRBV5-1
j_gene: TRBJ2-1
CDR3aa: CASSLVGSGIYNEQFF
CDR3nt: TGCGCCAGCAGCTTGGTTGGTAGCGGGATCTACAATGAGCAGTTCTTC

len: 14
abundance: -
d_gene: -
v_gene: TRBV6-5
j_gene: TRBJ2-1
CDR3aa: CASSYGPVYNEQFF
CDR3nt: TGTGCCAGCAGTTACGGTCCAGTGTACAATGAGCAGTTCTTC

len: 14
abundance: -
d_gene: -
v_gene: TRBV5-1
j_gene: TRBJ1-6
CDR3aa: CASSLEQVNSPLHF
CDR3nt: TGCGCCAGCAGCTTGGAACAGGTTAATTCACCCCTCCACTTT